The entry below gives a single TCR beta chain sequence along with its context. The V gene end was trimmed by 6 bases and the J gene end by 1 base; junction bases not matched to a gene: 6. This CDR3 is built from 15 residues. Looked up from germline, CDR1 is SNHLY and CDR2 is FYNNEI. The sample is drawn from a study of blood T cell repertoires in COVID-19. This table comes from immunoSEQ multiplex PCR, and its TCRdb copy is limited to in-frame clones, with some not included. The table has 100,000 to 150,000 clones, 79% seen once. V usage is TRBV2 and J usage is TRBJ1-5, with TRBD1 matching 7 bases. This sequence originates from a man in his forties with active or convalescent COVID-19. Specimen: peripheral blood. The DNA for the CDR3 is TGTGCCAGCAGGGGAGAAGGGGGCAGCAATCAGCCCCAGCATTTT. Translating it yields CASRGEGGSNQPQHF.